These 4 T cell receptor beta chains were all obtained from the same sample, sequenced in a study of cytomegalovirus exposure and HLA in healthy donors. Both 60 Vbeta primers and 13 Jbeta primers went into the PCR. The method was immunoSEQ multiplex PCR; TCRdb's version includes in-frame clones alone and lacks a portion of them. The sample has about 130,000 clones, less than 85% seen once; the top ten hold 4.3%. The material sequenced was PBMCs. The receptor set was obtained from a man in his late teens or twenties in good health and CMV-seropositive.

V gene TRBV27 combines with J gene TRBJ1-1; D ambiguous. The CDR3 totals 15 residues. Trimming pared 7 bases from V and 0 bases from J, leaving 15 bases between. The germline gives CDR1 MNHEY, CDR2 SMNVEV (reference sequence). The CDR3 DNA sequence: TGTGCCAGCACCCCGAGGCGCGGCCTGAACACTGAAGCTTTCTTT. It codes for CASTPRRGLNTEAFF.

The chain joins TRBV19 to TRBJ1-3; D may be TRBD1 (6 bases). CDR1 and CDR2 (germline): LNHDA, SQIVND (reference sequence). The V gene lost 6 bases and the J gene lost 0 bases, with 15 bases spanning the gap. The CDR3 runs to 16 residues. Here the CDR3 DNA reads TGTGCCAGTAGAAGGTTAGCGGGGGCCTCTGGAAACACCATATATTTT. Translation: CASRRLAGASGNTIYF.

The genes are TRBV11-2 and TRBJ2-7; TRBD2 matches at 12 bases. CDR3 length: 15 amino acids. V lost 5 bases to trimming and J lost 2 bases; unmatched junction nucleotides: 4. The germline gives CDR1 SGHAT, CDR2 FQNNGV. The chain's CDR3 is CASSQTSGGTYEQYF. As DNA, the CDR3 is TGTGCCAGCAGCCAAACTAGCGGGGGGACCTACGAGCAGTACTTC.

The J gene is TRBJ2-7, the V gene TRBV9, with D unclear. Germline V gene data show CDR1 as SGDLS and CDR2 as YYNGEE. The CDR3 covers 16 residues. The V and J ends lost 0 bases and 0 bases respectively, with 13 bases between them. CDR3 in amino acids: CASSVDGWRSSYEQYF. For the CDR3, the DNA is TGTGCCAGCAGCGTAGATGGGTGGAGAAGCTCCTACGAGCAGTACTTC.